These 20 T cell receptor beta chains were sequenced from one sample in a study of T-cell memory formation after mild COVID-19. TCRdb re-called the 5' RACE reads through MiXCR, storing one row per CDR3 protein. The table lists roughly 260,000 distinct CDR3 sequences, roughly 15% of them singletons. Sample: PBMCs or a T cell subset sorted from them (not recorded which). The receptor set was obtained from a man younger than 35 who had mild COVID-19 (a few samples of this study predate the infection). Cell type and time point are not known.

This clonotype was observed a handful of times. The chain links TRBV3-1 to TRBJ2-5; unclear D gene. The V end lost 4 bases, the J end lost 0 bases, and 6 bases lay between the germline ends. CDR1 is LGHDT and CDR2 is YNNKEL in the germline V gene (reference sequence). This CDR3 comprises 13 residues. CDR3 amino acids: CASSPTYQETQYF. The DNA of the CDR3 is TGTGCCAGCAGCCCCACCTACCAAGAGACCCAGTACTTC.

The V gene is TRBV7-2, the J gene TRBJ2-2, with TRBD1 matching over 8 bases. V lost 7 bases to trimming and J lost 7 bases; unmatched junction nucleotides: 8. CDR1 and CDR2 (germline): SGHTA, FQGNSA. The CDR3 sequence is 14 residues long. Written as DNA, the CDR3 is TGTGCCAGCACCCTGACAGGGGAAAACGGGGAGCTGTTTTTT. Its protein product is CASTLTGENGELFF.

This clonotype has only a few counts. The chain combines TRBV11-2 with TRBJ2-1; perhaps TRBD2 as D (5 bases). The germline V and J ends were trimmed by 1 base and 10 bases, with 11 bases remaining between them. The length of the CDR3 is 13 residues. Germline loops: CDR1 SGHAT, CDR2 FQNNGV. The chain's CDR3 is CASSLAPGEEQFF. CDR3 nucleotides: TGTGCCAGCAGCTTAGCACCCGGGGAGGAGCAGTTCTTC.

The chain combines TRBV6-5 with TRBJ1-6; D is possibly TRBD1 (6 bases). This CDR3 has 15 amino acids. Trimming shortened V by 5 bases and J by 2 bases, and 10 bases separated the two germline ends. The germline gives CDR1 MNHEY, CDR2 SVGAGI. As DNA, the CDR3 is TGTGCCAGCAGTAGGGGGGGCACCTATAATTCACCCCTCCACTTT. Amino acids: CASSRGGTYNSPLHF.

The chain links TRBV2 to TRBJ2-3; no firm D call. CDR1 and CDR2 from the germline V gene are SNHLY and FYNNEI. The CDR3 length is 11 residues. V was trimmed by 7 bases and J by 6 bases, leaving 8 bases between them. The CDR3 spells CASTWQDTQYF. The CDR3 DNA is TGTGCCAGCACCTGGCAGGATACGCAGTATTTT.

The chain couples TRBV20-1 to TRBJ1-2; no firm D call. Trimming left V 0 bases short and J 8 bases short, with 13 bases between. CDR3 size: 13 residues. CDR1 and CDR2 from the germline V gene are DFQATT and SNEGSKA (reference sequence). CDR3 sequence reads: CSAREWGRNGYTF. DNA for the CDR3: TGCAGTGCTAGAGAGTGGGGTAGAAACGGCTACACCTTC.

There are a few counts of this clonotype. The chain's CDR3 is CASSDTSNTEAFF. CDR3 nucleotides: TGTGCCAGCAGCGACACAAGTAACACTGAAGCTTTCTTT. The rearrangement uses TRBV6-6 and TRBJ1-1, with D hard to call. Trimming removed 6 bases at V and 2 bases at J, with 10 bases between. From germline, CDR1 is MNHNY and CDR2 SVGAGI (reference sequence). CDR3 length: 13 amino acids.

The CDR3 DNA reads as TGCGCCAGCAACGATGGGCATATTCGCTCCTATAATTCACCCCTCCACTTT. This translates into CASNDGHIRSYNSPLHF. The chain has TRBV4-1 and TRBJ1-6; D is unclear. The CDR3 has 17 amino acids. CDR1 MGHRA and CDR2 YSYEKL come from the germline V gene. Trimming shortened V by 7 bases and J by 0 bases, and 16 bases separated the two germline ends.

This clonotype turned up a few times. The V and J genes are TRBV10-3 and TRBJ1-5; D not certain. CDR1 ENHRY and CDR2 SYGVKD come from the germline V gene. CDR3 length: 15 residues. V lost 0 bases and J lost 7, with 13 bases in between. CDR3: CAISESRQVNQPQHF. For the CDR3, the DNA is TGTGCCATCAGTGAGTCGAGGCAGGTCAACCAGCCCCAGCATTTT.

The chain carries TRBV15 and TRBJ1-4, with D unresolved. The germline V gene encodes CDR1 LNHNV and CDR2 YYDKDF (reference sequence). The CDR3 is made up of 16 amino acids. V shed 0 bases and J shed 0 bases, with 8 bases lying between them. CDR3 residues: CATSRERGATNEKLFF. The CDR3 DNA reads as TGTGCCACCAGCAGAGAGCGGGGTGCAACTAATGAAAAACTGTTTTTT.

CDR3 residues: CASSFQGANGYTF. The CDR3 DNA is TGTGCCAGCAGTTTCCAGGGGGCGAATGGCTACACCTTC. The J gene is TRBJ1-2, the V gene TRBV27, with 8 bases matching TRBD1. The CDR3 contains 13 residues. The J segment lost 6 bases and the V segment lost 3 bases, leaving 3 bases of the junction unmatched. Germline assignment: CDR1 MNHEY and CDR2 SMNVEV (reference sequence).

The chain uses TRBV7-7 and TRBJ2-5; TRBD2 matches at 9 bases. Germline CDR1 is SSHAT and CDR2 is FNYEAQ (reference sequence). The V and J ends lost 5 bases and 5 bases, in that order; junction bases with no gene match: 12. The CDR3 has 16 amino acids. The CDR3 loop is CASSPYSASGAETQYF. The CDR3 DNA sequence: TGTGCCAGCAGCCCCTATTCAGCTAGCGGGGCCGAGACCCAGTACTTC.

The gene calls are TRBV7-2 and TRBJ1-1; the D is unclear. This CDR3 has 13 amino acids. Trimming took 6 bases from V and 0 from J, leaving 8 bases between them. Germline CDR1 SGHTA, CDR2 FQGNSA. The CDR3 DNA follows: TGTGCCAGCAGAATCAGTATGAACACTGAAGCTTTCTTT. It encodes CASRISMNTEAFF.

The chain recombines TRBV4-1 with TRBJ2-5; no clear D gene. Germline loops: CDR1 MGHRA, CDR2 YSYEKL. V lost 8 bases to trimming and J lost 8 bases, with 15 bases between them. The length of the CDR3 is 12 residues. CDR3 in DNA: TGCGCCAGCTCGGGTTTTGCAAGTACCCAGTACTTC. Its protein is CASSGFASTQYF.

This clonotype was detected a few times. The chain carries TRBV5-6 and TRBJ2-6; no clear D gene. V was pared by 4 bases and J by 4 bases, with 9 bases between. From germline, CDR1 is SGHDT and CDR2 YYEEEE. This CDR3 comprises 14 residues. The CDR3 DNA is TGTGCCAGCAGCCCTGTTGTGGGGGCCAACGTCCTGACTTTC. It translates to CASSPVVGANVLTF.

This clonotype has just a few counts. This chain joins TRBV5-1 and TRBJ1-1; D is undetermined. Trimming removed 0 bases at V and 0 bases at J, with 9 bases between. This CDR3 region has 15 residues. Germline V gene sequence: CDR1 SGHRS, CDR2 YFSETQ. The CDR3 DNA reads TGCGCCAGCAGCTTGGTAAAGCGACTGAACACTGAAGCTTTCTTT. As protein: CASSLVKRLNTEAFF.

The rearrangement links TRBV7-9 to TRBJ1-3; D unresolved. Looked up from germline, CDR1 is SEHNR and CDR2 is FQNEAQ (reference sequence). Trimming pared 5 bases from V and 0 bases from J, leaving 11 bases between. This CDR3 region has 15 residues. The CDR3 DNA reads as TGTGCCAGCAGCCCCGTCAGGATCTCTGGAAACACCATATATTTT. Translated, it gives CASSPVRISGNTIYF.

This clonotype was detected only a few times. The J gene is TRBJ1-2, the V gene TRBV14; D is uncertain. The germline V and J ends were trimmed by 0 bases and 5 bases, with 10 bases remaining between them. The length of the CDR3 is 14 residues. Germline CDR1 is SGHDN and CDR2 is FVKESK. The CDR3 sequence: CASSQDPGAYGYTF. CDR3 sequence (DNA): TGTGCCAGCAGCCAAGATCCAGGAGCTTATGGCTACACCTTC.

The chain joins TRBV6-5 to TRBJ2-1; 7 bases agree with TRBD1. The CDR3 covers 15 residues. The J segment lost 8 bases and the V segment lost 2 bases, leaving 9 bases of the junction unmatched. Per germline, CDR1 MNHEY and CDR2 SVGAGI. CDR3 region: CASSYQMTGSDEQFF. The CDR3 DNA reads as TGTGCCAGCAGTTACCAGATGACAGGGAGCGATGAGCAGTTCTTC.

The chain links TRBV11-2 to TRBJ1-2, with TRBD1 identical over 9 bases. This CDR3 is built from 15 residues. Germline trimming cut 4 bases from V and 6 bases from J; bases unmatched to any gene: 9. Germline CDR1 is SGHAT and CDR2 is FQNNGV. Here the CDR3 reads CASSSPTWTGDGYTF. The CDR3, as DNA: TGTGCCAGCAGCTCCCCTACCTGGACAGGGGATGGCTACACCTTC.